This T cell receptor (beta chain) comes out of a study of shared clonotypes between healthy human individuals. Study findings and constraints: It was the non-shared clonotypes that had lower generation probabilities than clonotypes shared by all four donors.

In replicate PCRs of sorted subsets, about 190 ng DNA, approximately 28,000 T cell genomes, was used. Produced via immunoSEQ multiplex PCR; TCRdb's table is partial and in-frame only. The sample gives about 230,000 clones, about 69% of which show up once; around 10% is in the top ten. V was clipped by 4 bases and J by 4 bases, with 1 base between them. The germline V gene has CDR1 MNHNS and CDR2 SASEGT. CDR3 length: 10 amino acids. The sample holds a few counts of this clone. As yet, its antigen is unknown. Division of CD4+ cells produced a CD45RA+ naive subset and a CD45RA-negative memory subset. This sequence was found in a man aged 30 to 45 in good health. Sample: memory CD4+ T cells sorted from blood. The subset: CD45RA-negative fraction. The chain is built from TRBV6-1 and TRBJ1-2; D unresolved. CDR3 sequence (DNA): TGTGCCAGCAGTGGCTATGGCTACACCTTC. Translated: CASSGYGYTF.